Below are 15 T cell receptor beta chains sequenced from a single sample in a study of glioma-infiltrating T cells after dendritic cell vaccination. Clones were read by immunoSEQ multiplex PCR, and TCRdb kept only the in-frame ones, dropping some. Here the sample spans fewer than 85,000 clones, roughly 89% being singletons. Sequenced here: blood, sampled before dendritic cell vaccination. These receptors were taken from a human donor with glioblastoma.

V gene TRBV10-3 combines with J gene TRBJ1-1, with 7 bases aligning to TRBD1. Unmatched junction bases numbered 4, after V lost 8 bases and J lost 1 base. Germline V gives CDR1 ENHRY, CDR2 SYGVKD. The CDR3 has 13 amino acids. CDR3 DNA: TGTGCCATCGGTGGACAGGCGAACACTGAAGCTTTCTTT. Translated: CAIGGQANTEAFF.

The gene calls are TRBV6-6 and TRBJ2-5; 7 bases align to TRBD1. V lost 4 bases, J lost 3 bases, and 2 bases stayed unmatched. The V gene's germline CDR1 is MNHNY and CDR2 SVGAGI (reference sequence). This CDR3 is built from 13 residues. The CDR3 spells CASSWGQKETQYF. The CDR3 DNA sequence: TGTGCCAGCAGTTGGGGACAGAAAGAGACCCAGTACTTC.

This rearrangement joins TRBV25-1 to TRBJ2-1, with no clear D. The ends were cut back, 7 bases at V and 14 bases at J, with 6 bases in the middle. Germline CDR1 and CDR2: MGHDK and SYGVNS. The CDR3 loop spans 8 amino acids. The CDR3 DNA reads TGTGCCAGCAAATTCAAGTTCTTC. Its translation: CASKFKFF.

This chain uses TRBV19 with TRBJ1-1; D is perhaps TRBD1 (6 bases). This CDR3 is built from 16 residues. Germline lookup yields CDR1 LNHDA and CDR2 SQIVND (reference sequence). Trimming shortened V by 3 bases and J by 3 bases, and 17 bases separated the two germline ends. In DNA form, the CDR3 reads TGTGCCAGTAGTATCGGGGGGGGGCTGTTGGACACTGAAGCTTTCTTT. This sequence encodes CASSIGGGLLDTEAFF.

The genes are TRBV19 and TRBJ2-7, with 8 bases aligning to TRBD2. This CDR3 has 14 residues. The germline CDR1 and CDR2 sequences are LNHDA and SQIVND (reference sequence). With 3 bases clipped from V and 2 bases from J, the junction kept 3 bases outside the gene matches. The DNA for the CDR3 is TGTGCCAGTAGTATTATTAGCGGGACCTACGAGCAGTACTTC. Translated, it gives CASSIISGTYEQYF. Full variable domain (remainder filled in from reference TRBV19 and TRBJ2-7): DGGITQSPKYLFRKEGQNVTLSCEQNLNHDAMYWYRQDPGQGLRLIYYSQIVNDFQKGDIAEGYSVSREKKESFPLTVTSAQKNPTAFYLCASSIISGTYEQYFGPGTRLTVT.

The chain couples TRBV5-1 to TRBJ1-2, with TRBD1 identical over 8 bases. CDR3 size: 14 residues. Per germline, CDR1 SGHRS and CDR2 YFSETQ. Unmatched junction bases numbered 10, after V lost 4 bases and J lost 8 bases. The CDR3 spells CASSGQGAQEGYTF. The CDR3 DNA sequence: TGCGCCAGCAGCGGGCAGGGGGCGCAGGAAGGCTACACCTTC.

V gene TRBV2 combines with J gene TRBJ2-7, with D perhaps matching TRBD2 (5 bases). V dropped 8 bases and J dropped 3 bases, with 11 bases sitting between them. CDR3 length: 12 amino acids. The germline CDR1 and CDR2 sequences are SNHLY and FYNNEI. The CDR3 loop reads CASAVSVYEQYF. The CDR3 nucleotides are TGTGCCAGCGCGGTTAGCGTCTACGAGCAGTACTTC.

The chain combines TRBV5-1 with TRBJ2-5; no firm D call. Trimming cost V 0 bases and J 4 bases, with 4 bases left between them. The V gene's germline CDR1 is SGHRS and CDR2 YFSETQ. The CDR3 totals 12 residues. In DNA form, the CDR3 reads TGCGCCAGCAGCTTGGACTTAGAGACCCAGTACTTC. It translates to CASSLDLETQYF.

The chain carries TRBV10-1 and TRBJ1-2, with 12 bases identical to TRBD1. The junction had 10 bases not matched to a gene; V was cut back by 6 bases and J by 8 bases. The CDR3 runs 15 residues. Germline V gives CDR1 WNHNN, CDR2 SYGVQD (reference sequence). Written as DNA, the CDR3 is TGCGCCAGCAGCCCCGGTGGGACAGGGGGCCGGGGCTACACCTTC. This sequence encodes CASSPGGTGGRGYTF.

The chain carries TRBV27 and TRBJ1-1, with D possibly being TRBD1 (5 bases). V dropped 5 bases and J dropped 4 bases, with 20 bases sitting between them. CDR1 and CDR2 from the germline V gene are MNHEY and SMNVEV (reference sequence). The CDR3 totals 16 residues. As DNA, the CDR3 is TGTGCCAGCAGTCTGCTGGGGCCAAGGCGGGGCACTGAAGCTTTCTTT. It specifies CASSLLGPRRGTEAFF.

This clone was seen a handful of times. The rearrangement joins TRBV6-1 to TRBJ2-7; 7 positions agree with TRBD1. The germline V gene encodes CDR1 MNHNS and CDR2 SASEGT. The CDR3 has 13 residues. The junction had 6 bases not matched to a gene; V was cut back by 3 bases and J by 7 bases. The CDR3 bases are TGTGCCAGCAGTGATGGGGACAGTGGGGAGCAGTACTTC. Its translation: CASSDGDSGEQYF.

The J gene is TRBJ2-2, the V gene TRBV5-6; a possible D gene is TRBD1 (6 bases). This CDR3 comprises 16 residues. The germline gives CDR1 SGHDT, CDR2 YYEEEE. Trimming took 0 bases from V and 3 from J, leaving 12 bases between them. This CDR3 is CASSLGWGPHTGELFF. The CDR3, as DNA: TGTGCCAGCAGCTTGGGGTGGGGGCCCCACACCGGGGAGCTGTTTTTT.

The chain couples TRBV5-1 to TRBJ1-1; no clear D gene. The ends were cut back, 3 bases at V and 6 bases at J, with 15 bases in the middle. Looked up from germline, CDR1 is SGHRS and CDR2 is YFSETQ. The CDR3 loop spans 14 amino acids. CDR3 sequence (DNA): TGCGCCAGCAGCTGGGAGGTTCAAGTCGCTGAAGCTTTCTTT. It translates to CASSWEVQVAEAFF.

This clone was counted only a few times. The junction and the germline gene differ at one end; a read error may be behind it. The DNA for the CDR3 is TGTGCCAGCAGGTACTCAACGGGACAGGCTGTGGGCGAGCAGTACTTC. Its translation is CASRYSTGQAVGEQYF. This chain links TRBV6-5 with TRBJ2-7; 8 bases fit TRBD1. CDR1 is MNHEY and CDR2 is SVGAGI in the germline V gene. CDR3 length: 16 residues.

The V call is TRBV30, the J call TRBJ1-6; 8 bases map to TRBD1. J lost 6 bases, V lost 6 bases, and 4 bases had no gene match. The length of the CDR3 is 13 residues. CDR1 is GTSNPN, CDR2 SVGIG, per germline (reference sequence). CDR3 region: CACTDRGNSPLHF. The CDR3 bases are TGTGCCTGTACCGACAGGGGTAATTCACCCCTCCACTTT.